This TCR beta chain emerged from a study of blood T cell repertoires in COVID-19. The wider study: There were acute and convalescent COVID-19 samples, and they came from the United States, Italy and Spain.

Looked up from germline, CDR1 is MGHDK and CDR2 is SYGVNS. The CDR3 runs to 16 residues. V was clipped by 4 bases and J by 3 bases; unmatched bases: 8. In the study's own analysis: For nucleated cells, counts were estimated from reference gene primer amplification. The assay was immunoSEQ multiplex PCR, and TCRdb's table has in-frame clones only and misses some. D and trimming were read from the DNA, whereas the V and J calls and clone size are those reported in that table. The sample has some 320,000 clones, approximately 89% seen once. This clonotype was sampled from a woman aged 50 to 65 who had recovered from COVID-19. The rearrangement links TRBV25-1 to TRBJ2-7; 11 bases fit TRBD2. The sequenced sample was peripheral blood. Here the CDR3 reads CASSASSGRFLYEQYF. CDR3 DNA sequence: TGTGCCAGCAGTGCCTCTAGCGGGAGGTTTCTCTACGAGCAGTACTTC.